This T cell receptor beta chain came from a study of T cells in Graves' hyperthyroidism and ophthalmopathy. Findings and limits, study-wide: A model built on 13 V-J features separated ophthalmopathy from stable hyperthyroidism. Ophthalmopathy onset followed model prediction by a median roughly 6.5 months.

With respect to this clonotype: Its antigen is still unknown.

RNA transcripts gave rise to amplified TCR beta CDR3 regions. The HTBI primer set served for first-round RT-PCR of the TCR CDR3. TCRdb reprocessed the multiplex PCR reads with MiXCR, giving one entry per CDR3 protein. This table has around 490,000 distinct CDR3 sequences, less than 20% appearing once. The V and J ends lost 3 bases and 5 bases respectively, with 16 bases between them. The CDR3 has 16 amino acids. Germline CDR1 reads SEHNR; CDR2 reads FQNEAQ (reference sequence). Not enrolled were patients with uncontrolled infection, other autoimmune disease, pregnancy or lactation. Sequenced material: blood. The chain links TRBV7-9 to TRBJ2-2; D is unclear. The clonotype comes from a man between 35 and 55 years old with Graves' ophthalmopathy. CDR3 nucleotide sequence: TGTGCCAGCAGCTTTGGGCCCCTAACAAGGACCGGGGAGCTGTTTTTT. As protein: CASSFGPLTRTGELFF.